A selection of T cell receptor beta chains follows, all from one sample in a study of blood T cells in healthy people across ages. Each CDR3 protein gets one entry after TCRdb re-called the 5' RACE reads with MiXCR. The sample consists of hundreds of thousands of distinct CDR3 sequences, roughly 24% of them appearing once. The same sample was also studied in work on T cells of mothers and their children.

Sequenced input: blood. These receptors originate from a boy younger than 18 in good health. The CDR3 runs from the conserved cysteine through the conserved F or W. The D gene is left open where the match is weak. A clone size is listed for some rows: how often the clone was seen (once, few, many), or a class if it is expanded.

TRBV21-1	few	TRBJ2-4	.	TGTGCCAGCAGCAAAGGCCAAAGGACAGAGCCAAACATTCAGTACTTC	CASSKGQRTEPNIQYF
TRBV7-6	.	TRBJ2-1	TRBD1	TGTGCCAGCAGCCAGGGGGGGACAGGGTTGGACAATGAGCAGTTCTTC	CASSQGGTGLDNEQFF
TRBV25-1	few	TRBJ2-7	TRBD1	TGTGCCAGCAGGGAGACAGGGGGGGAGCAGTACTTC	CASRETGGEQYF
TRBV5-6	few	TRBJ2-5	TRBD2	TGTGCCAGCAGCCAGGGACTAGCGGGGGATATTTACCAAGAGACCCAGTACTTC	CASSQGLAGDIYQETQYF
TRBV4-1	.	TRBJ2-5	TRBD2	TGCGCCAGCAGCCGTCTCAGCGGGGAACTCCAAGAGACCCAGTACTTC	CASSRLSGELQETQYF
TRBV28	few	TRBJ2-1	TRBD1	TGTGCCAGCAGTCCGGGACAGATTTACAATGAGCAGTTCTTC	CASSPGQIYNEQFF
TRBV28	.	TRBJ2-5	TRBD2	TGTGCCAGCAACGAAGCGGGGGGGCGAGAGACCCAGTACTTC	CASNEAGGRETQYF
TRBV6-2/TRBV6-3	.	TRBJ2-1	TRBD2	TGTGCCAGCAGTTACTCTACCCGAGCGGGGAGGATCAATGAGCAGTTCTTC	CASSYSTRAGRINEQFF
TRBV5-1	few	TRBJ2-1	.	TGCGCCAGCAGCCGACCCGGGACCTACAATGAGCAGTTCTTC	CASSRPGTYNEQFF
TRBV9	.	TRBJ2-2	.	TGTGCCAGCAGCGGAGTCCGAGAGGGGGAGCTGTTTTTT	CASSGVREGELFF
TRBV29-1	.	TRBJ1-1	.	TGCAGCGCTGGGGGAGTAGGGGGGTCGGGCACTGAAGCTTTCTTT	CSAGGVGGSGTEAFF
TRBV15	.	TRBJ2-5	.	TGTGCCACCAGCAGAGCTTGGCGGCAGGGGGAGACCCAGTACTTC	CATSRAWRQGETQYF
TRBV5-1	many	TRBJ1-5	.	TGCGCCAGCAGCTTGGCCGGGGTAAGCAATCAGCCCCAGCATTTT	CASSLAGVSNQPQHF
TRBV27	few	TRBJ1-2	.	TGTGCCAGCAGTCCGACCCAACAGTACTATGGCTACACCTTC	CASSPTQQYYGYTF
TRBV14	.	TRBJ2-1	.	TGTGCCAGCAGCCAACAAAGGGGCAGCTACAATGAGCAGTTCTTC	CASSQQRGSYNEQFF
TRBV29-1	few	TRBJ1-1	.	TGCAGCGTTGCAGGGGAGAACACTGAAGCTTTCTTT	CSVAGENTEAFF
TRBV5-5	many	TRBJ1-2	.	TGTGCCAGCAGCTTGGGGGGTCTTTACTATGGCTACACCTTC	CASSLGGLYYGYTF
TRBV5-5	few	TRBJ2-5	.	TGTGCCAGCAGCTTTGGGTATTTCGGGGACAACTATCGAGAGACCCAGTACTTC	CASSFGYFGDNYRETQYF
TRBV20-1	.	TRBJ2-7	TRBD1	TGCAGTGCTATCTCGCCCGACAGGGTTCTCTACGAGCAGTACTTC	CSAISPDRVLYEQYF
TRBV19	.	TRBJ1-2	.	TGTGCCAGTAGTACACAGGGAGAACCTGCCTATGGCTACACCTTC	CASSTQGEPAYGYTF